This T cell receptor beta chain is from a study of memory CD4+ T cells and cytomegalovirus serostatus. Sequencing used immunoSEQ multiplex PCR; TCRdb keeps in-frame clones, though not all of them. This table holds 25,000 to 40,000 clones, under 80% found once. The sort gate was single viable CD3+CD4+CD8-CD45RO+ cells for memory CD4+ T cells. This CDR3 has 11 residues. V dropped 3 bases and J dropped 4 bases, with 6 bases sitting between them. CDR1 DFQATT and CDR2 SNEGSKA come from the germline V gene (reference sequence). A word on this clone: The antigen is unknown.

The study, taken as a whole, reports: Each of 67 CMV-associated TCRbeta sequences occurred in one to five individuals. Median bootstrapped AUC for CMV status was around 0.95 originally, less than 0.93 US-trained.

The clonotype was recovered from an adult in good health and CMV-seronegative. Some clones in this sample may be carry-over from other donors' samples. Source material: memory CD4+ T cells from blood. V and J are TRBV20-1 and TRBJ1-2; D call uncertain. CDR3 nucleotides: TGCAGTGCTAGGTCGGGCTATGGCTACACCTTC. This codes for CSARSGYGYTF.